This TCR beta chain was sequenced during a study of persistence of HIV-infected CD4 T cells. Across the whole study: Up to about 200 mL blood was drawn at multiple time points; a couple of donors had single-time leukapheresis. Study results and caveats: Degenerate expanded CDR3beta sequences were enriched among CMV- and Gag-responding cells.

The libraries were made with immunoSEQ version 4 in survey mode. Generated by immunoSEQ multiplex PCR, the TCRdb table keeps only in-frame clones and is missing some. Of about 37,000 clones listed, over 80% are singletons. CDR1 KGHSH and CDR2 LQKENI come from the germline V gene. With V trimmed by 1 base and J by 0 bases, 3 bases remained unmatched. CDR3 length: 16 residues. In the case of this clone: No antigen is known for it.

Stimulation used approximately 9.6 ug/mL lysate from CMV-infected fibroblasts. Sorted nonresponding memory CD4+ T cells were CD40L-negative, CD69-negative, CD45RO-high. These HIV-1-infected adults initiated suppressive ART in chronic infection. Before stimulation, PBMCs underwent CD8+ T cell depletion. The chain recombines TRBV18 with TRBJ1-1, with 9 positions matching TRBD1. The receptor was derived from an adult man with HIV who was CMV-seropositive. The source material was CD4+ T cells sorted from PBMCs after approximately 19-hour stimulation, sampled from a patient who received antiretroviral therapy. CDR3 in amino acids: CASSPRTGALNTEAFF. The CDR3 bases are TGTGCCAGCTCACCACGGACAGGGGCGTTGAACACTGAAGCTTTCTTT.